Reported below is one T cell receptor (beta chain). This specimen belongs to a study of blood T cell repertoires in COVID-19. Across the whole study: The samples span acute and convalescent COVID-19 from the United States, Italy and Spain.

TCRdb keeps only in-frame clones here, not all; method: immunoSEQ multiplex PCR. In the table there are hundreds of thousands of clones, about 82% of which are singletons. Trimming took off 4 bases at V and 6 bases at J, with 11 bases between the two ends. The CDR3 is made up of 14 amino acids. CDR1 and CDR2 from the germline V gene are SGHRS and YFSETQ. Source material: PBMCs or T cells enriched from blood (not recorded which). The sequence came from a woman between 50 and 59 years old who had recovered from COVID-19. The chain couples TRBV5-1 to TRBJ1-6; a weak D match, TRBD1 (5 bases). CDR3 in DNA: TGCGCCAGCAGCGCGGGACGAAGTAATTCACCCCTCCACTTT. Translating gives CASSAGRSNSPLHF.